Following are 26 T cell receptor beta chains from one sample sequenced in a study of blood T cell repertoires in COVID-19. Data came from immunoSEQ multiplex PCR; TCRdb stores just in-frame clones and leaves some out. The sample has 180,000 or so clones, more than 65% seen once. Sequencing used PBMCs or T cells enriched from blood (not recorded which). These receptors were taken from a man in his fifties or sixties who had recovered from COVID-19.

The V gene is TRBV14, the J gene TRBJ2-7; 8 nucleotides align to TRBD2. The trim removed 1 base at V and 2 bases at J, leaving 19 bases unmatched. Germline CDR1 SGHDN, CDR2 FVKESK. CDR3 size: 20 residues. The CDR3 reads CASSQGRTGGPSYFTYEQYF. For the CDR3, the DNA is TGTGCCAGCAGCCAAGGCCGGACGGGAGGGCCTTCATACTTTACCTACGAGCAGTACTTC.

This chain connects TRBV9 to TRBJ2-5, with TRBD2 as a possible D gene (6 bases). Trimming shortened V by 0 bases and J by 1 base, and 16 bases separated the two germline ends. There are 17 residues in the CDR3. Germline V gene lookup returns CDR1 SGDLS and CDR2 YYNGEE. The CDR3 loop is CASSVEGVGGFQETQYF. The CDR3 region has the DNA TGTGCCAGCAGCGTAGAAGGCGTTGGGGGGTTCCAAGAGACCCAGTACTTC.

The chain uses TRBV10-2 and TRBJ1-1, with 7 bases lining up with TRBD1. V lost 8 bases and J lost 3; bases outside the gene matches: 3. CDR1 WSHSY and CDR2 SAAADI come from the germline V gene. This CDR3 is built from 12 residues. The CDR3 nucleotides are TGCGCCAGCCAAACAGGGGACACTGAAGCTTTCTTT. This sequence encodes CASQTGDTEAFF.

The chain joins TRBV5-1 to TRBJ2-5; D not certain. This CDR3 has 13 residues. Germline V gene data show CDR1 as SGHRS and CDR2 as YFSETQ. V lost 4 bases and J lost 2, with 9 bases in between. CDR3 amino acids: CASSDRVQETQYF. The CDR3 coding sequence is TGCGCCAGCAGCGACCGGGTGCAAGAGACCCAGTACTTC.

The chain links TRBV5-1 to TRBJ2-1, with TRBD2 matching over 11 bases. The CDR3 has 17 residues. Trimming cost V 0 bases and J 7 bases; bases outside gene matches: 9. In germline, CDR1 is SGHRS, CDR2 YFSETQ. The CDR3 loop reads CASSLGIAGGPWNEQFF. CDR3 nucleotides: TGCGCCAGCAGCTTGGGGATAGCGGGAGGGCCGTGGAATGAGCAGTTCTTC.

The genes are TRBV4-2 and TRBJ2-5; 10 bases are a match to TRBD1. The V gene's germline CDR1 is LGHNA and CDR2 YNFKEQ. Trimming cost V 0 bases and J 4 bases; bases outside gene matches: 8. The CDR3 is 17 residues long. The CDR3 loop reads CASSQESRQGAGETQYF. The CDR3 DNA sequence: TGTGCCAGCAGCCAAGAAAGCAGACAGGGGGCGGGAGAGACCCAGTACTTC.

The V and J genes are TRBV11-2 and TRBJ2-5, with 12 bases identical to TRBD1. The length of the CDR3 is 16 residues. Germline V gene lookup returns CDR1 SGHAT and CDR2 FQNNGV. V shed 5 bases and J 5 bases; nucleotides not matched to a gene: 9. The CDR3 spells CASSTGTGGAGETQYF. As DNA, the CDR3 is TGTGCCAGCAGCACCGGGACAGGGGGCGCGGGGGAGACCCAGTACTTC.

This clone was picked up a small number of times. V is TRBV18 and J is TRBJ1-3; D unresolved. From germline, CDR1 is KGHSH and CDR2 LQKENI. The ends were cut back, 2 bases at V and 0 bases at J, with 5 bases in the middle. The CDR3 extends over 14 amino acids. The CDR3 region has the DNA TGTGCCAGCTCACCAGCGAGCTCTGGAAACACCATATATTTT. Encoded protein: CASSPASSGNTIYF.

The V gene is TRBV6-4, the J gene TRBJ2-2; the match to TRBD1 covers 10 bases. Trimming took 6 bases from V and 2 from J; bases not matched to a gene: 6. Germline V gives CDR1 MRHNA, CDR2 SNTAGT. The CDR3 is made up of 16 amino acids. The CDR3 DNA reads as TGTGCCAGCAGCGTCGACAGGGGGCTAAACACCGGGGAGCTGTTTTTT. This encodes CASSVDRGLNTGELFF.

The chain is built from TRBV9 and TRBJ2-3; D remains unclear. The CDR3 runs 12 residues. Germline CDR1 and CDR2: SGDLS and YYNGEE. Trimming removed 0 bases from V and 6 bases from J, with 5 bases in between. The CDR3: CASSVAHDTQYF. For the CDR3, the DNA is TGTGCCAGCAGCGTAGCCCATGATACGCAGTATTTT.

A single count supports this clone. The V call is TRBV30, the J call TRBJ1-4, with 7 bases identical to TRBD1. Germline V lookup: CDR1 GTSNPN, CDR2 SVGIG (reference sequence). The CDR3 loop spans 13 amino acids. J gave up 6 bases and V 5 bases, and 6 bases lay outside the gene matches. The CDR3 is CAWGYGTDEKLFF. In nucleotides, the CDR3 is TGTGCCTGGGGTTACGGGACAGATGAAAAACTGTTTTTT.

The genes are TRBV19 and TRBJ2-3; a weak D match, TRBD2 (5 bases). In germline, CDR1 is LNHDA, CDR2 SQIVND (reference sequence). V gave up 5 bases and J gave up 2 bases, with 17 bases separating them. This CDR3 contains 16 residues. The CDR3 loop is CASSSQERPITDTQYF. The CDR3 DNA is TGTGCCAGTAGTTCTCAAGAGCGGCCGATCACAGATACGCAGTATTTT. Based on the CDR3 plus reference TRBV19 and TRBJ2-3, the full variable domain is DGGITQSPKYLFRKEGQNVTLSCEQNLNHDAMYWYRQDPGQGLRLIYYSQIVNDFQKGDIAEGYSVSREKKESFPLTVTSAQKNPTAFYLCASSSQERPITDTQYFGPGTRLTVL.

The chain recombines TRBV5-3 with TRBJ1-6, with 7 bases that match TRBD1. TRBV5-3 is known as an ORF, though its function is uncertain. The CDR3 runs to 20 residues. Trimming removed 4 bases from V and 5 bases from J; junction bases left unmatched: 21. CDR3 amino acids: CARSRTQVRQGLEDNSPLHF. CDR3 coding DNA: TGTGCCAGAAGCCGAACCCAAGTAAGACAGGGCTTGGAGGATAATTCACCCCTCCACTTT.

J is TRBJ2-7 and V is TRBV28; 16 nucleotides match TRBD2. The germline V gene encodes CDR1 MDHEN and CDR2 SYDVKM. J was trimmed by 5 bases and V by 5 bases; bases with no gene match: 15. The CDR3 totals 19 residues. CDR3 coding DNA: TGTGCCAGCAGTCCCACAGGGGGACTAGCGGGAGGGCCAAAGGACGAGCAGTACTTC. This encodes CASSPTGGLAGGPKDEQYF.

The J gene is TRBJ2-3, the V gene TRBV18; 7 bases fit TRBD1. After removal of 3 bases from V and 5 bases from J, the junction contained 8 bases not matched to a gene. CDR3 size: 15 residues. Germline V gene lookup returns CDR1 KGHSH and CDR2 LQKENI. CDR3 region: CASSPNRGGRDTQYF. DNA for the CDR3: TGTGCCAGCTCACCTAACAGGGGCGGTAGAGATACGCAGTATTTT.

V and J are TRBV6-4 and TRBJ2-3; 7 positions agree with TRBD2. Germline V gene lookup returns CDR1 MRHNA and CDR2 SNTAGT. The CDR3 sequence is 14 residues long. The V and J ends lost 3 bases and 6 bases, in that order; junction bases with no gene match: 6. For the CDR3, the DNA is TGTGCCAGCAGTGAATCGGGAGGCAGGGATACGCAGTATTTT. Amino acid sequence: CASSESGGRDTQYF.

The chain uses TRBV7-9 and TRBJ1-1; perhaps TRBD1 as D (6 bases). The germline V and J ends were trimmed by 3 bases and 5 bases, with 13 bases remaining between them. This CDR3 region has 14 residues. Germline assignment: CDR1 SEHNR and CDR2 FQNEAQ (reference sequence). The CDR3 reads CASSFDGGETEAFF. The CDR3, as DNA: TGTGCCAGCAGCTTTGATGGGGGCGAAACTGAAGCTTTCTTT.

The gene calls are TRBV3-1 (or the pseudogene TRBV3-2) and TRBJ2-2, with 10 bases matching TRBD2. CDR1 and CDR2 (germline): LGHDT, YNNKEL (reference sequence). The CDR3 has 22 residues. V dropped 4 bases and J dropped 4; count of bases not matched to a gene: 24. DNA of the CDR3: TGTGCCAGCAGCCGCCCGTACGGTCCTGAAAATAGCGGGGGGCGATCCACCGGGGAGCTGTTTTTT. Translating gives CASSRPYGPENSGGRSTGELFF.

The chain has TRBV20-1 and TRBJ2-1; 9 bases line up with TRBD2. The CDR3 spans 15 residues. After removal of 3 bases from V and 8 bases from J, the junction contained 11 bases not matched to a gene. Germline V gives CDR1 DFQATT, CDR2 SNEGSKA (reference sequence). The CDR3 spells CSASGLAGGKYEQFF. DNA for the CDR3: TGCAGTGCTAGTGGTCTCGCGGGAGGGAAATATGAGCAGTTCTTC.

In its sample, this clone was seen a few times. The chain links TRBV18 to TRBJ2-1, with D tentatively TRBD1 (6 bases). V shed 4 bases and J shed 14 bases, with 24 bases lying between them. From germline, CDR1 is KGHSH and CDR2 LQKENI. The CDR3 sequence is 15 residues long. The CDR3 DNA follows: TGTGCCAGCTCACTCTCCGGGACCGACCCCAGGGGAGAGTTCTTC. It yields the protein CASSLSGTDPRGEFF.

This sequence joins TRBV27 and TRBJ1-6; D not resolved. Germline V gives CDR1 MNHEY, CDR2 SMNVEV (reference sequence). Trimming removed 8 bases from V and 9 bases from J, with 17 bases in between. This CDR3 region has 14 residues. Here the CDR3 reads CASGSETAASPLHF. In nucleotides, the CDR3 is TGTGCCAGCGGGTCCGAAACAGCGGCTTCACCCCTCCACTTT.

This clone was seen a single time. The CDR3 spells CASSHGTGDSRAEAFF. CDR3 coding DNA: TGTGCCAGCAGCCACGGGACAGGGGATTCGAGGGCTGAAGCTTTCTTT. The gene calls are TRBV3-1 (or the pseudogene TRBV3-2) and TRBJ1-1, with 10 bases fitting TRBD1. Germline V gene sequence: CDR1 LGHDT, CDR2 YNNKEL (reference sequence). The CDR3 has 16 residues. After removal of 3 bases from V and 6 bases from J, the junction contained 10 bases not matched to a gene.

In DNA, the CDR3 is TGTGCCAGCGGCGGGCTAGCGGGGGACAATGAGCAGTTCTTC. This encodes CASGGLAGDNEQFF. This chain joins TRBV7-3 and TRBJ2-1, with 10 bases lining up with TRBD2. CDR3 length: 14 amino acids. V was clipped by 8 bases and J by 5 bases; unmatched bases: 6. Germline CDR1 is SGHTA and CDR2 is FQGTGA.

The gene calls are TRBV5-1 and TRBJ2-7; 11 positions agree with TRBD2. From germline, CDR1 is SGHRS and CDR2 YFSETQ. The V gene end was trimmed by 4 bases and the J gene end by 0 bases; junction bases not matched to a gene: 9. The CDR3 sequence is 17 residues long. The CDR3 spells CASSALGLAGGSYEQYF. CDR3 bases: TGCGCCAGCAGCGCTCTTGGGCTAGCGGGGGGCTCCTACGAGCAGTACTTC.

This clone turned up a few times. The identical CDR3 is also encoded by other nucleotide sequences in the sample. The chain carries TRBV15 and TRBJ1-2; D gene uncertain. CDR3 length: 13 amino acids. V was cut by 0 bases and J by 7 bases, with 9 bases left in between. Germline CDR1 reads LNHNV; CDR2 reads YYDKDF (reference sequence). CDR3 loop: CATSRDSGGGYTF. The CDR3 bases are TGTGCCACCAGCAGAGATTCTGGAGGTGGCTACACCTTC.

V usage is TRBV19 and J usage is TRBJ2-1; 7 bases match TRBD1. J gave up 0 bases and V 6 bases, and 11 bases lay outside the gene matches. The germline V gene encodes CDR1 LNHDA and CDR2 SQIVND (reference sequence). This CDR3 is built from 17 residues. CDR3 nucleotide sequence: TGTGCCAGTAGGGGGGACAGTACTTTTTCCTCCTACAATGAGCAGTTCTTC. Its protein is CASRGDSTFSSYNEQFF.